This T cell receptor (beta chain) was recovered during a study of vaccination and CD4 T cells after COVID-19. Study in general: The BNT162b2 or mRNA-1273 vaccine was given to participants in two doses.

Looked up from germline, CDR1 is MNHGY and CDR2 is SVAAGI. This CDR3 spans 12 amino acids. With 11 bases removed from V and 3 bases from J, the gap between germline ends came to 14 bases. This clonotype turned up a few times. Its specificity is unknown. Study-level results: Going from 21 to 38, median SARS-CoV-2-reactive clonotypes did not rise significantly.

At the Johns Hopkins FTIC core, DNA taken from cultured CD4+ T cells was sequenced by way of the Oncomine TCR Beta short-read assay. MiXCR was run by TCRdb on the PCR reads, yielding one entry per CDR3 protein. The data hold roughly 18,000 distinct CDR3 sequences, with less than 65% observed a single time. Regarding treatment: roughly 10-day PBMC culture with coronavirus spike peptide pools or control peptides (ViraFEST assay). Sample: CD4+ T cells from blood, cultured in vitro. This chain uses TRBV6-9 with TRBJ2-7; possibly TRBD1 for D (5 bases). This receptor was obtained from a human donor who had recovered from COVID-19. In DNA, the CDR3 is TGTGCCCACGAGGACACACGCTACGAGCAGTACTTC. It codes for CAHEDTRYEQYF.